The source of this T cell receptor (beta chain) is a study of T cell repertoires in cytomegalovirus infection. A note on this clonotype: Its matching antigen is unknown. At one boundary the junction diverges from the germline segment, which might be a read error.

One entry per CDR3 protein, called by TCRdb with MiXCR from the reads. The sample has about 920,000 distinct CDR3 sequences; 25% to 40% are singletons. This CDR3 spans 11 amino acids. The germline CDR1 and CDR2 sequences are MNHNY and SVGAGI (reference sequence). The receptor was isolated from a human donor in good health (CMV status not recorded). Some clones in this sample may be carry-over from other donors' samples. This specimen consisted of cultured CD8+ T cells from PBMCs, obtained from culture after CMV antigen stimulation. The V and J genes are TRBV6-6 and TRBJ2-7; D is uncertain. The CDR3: CVSKRAYEQYF. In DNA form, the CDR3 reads TGTGTCAGCAAAAGGGCCTACGAGCAGTACTTC.